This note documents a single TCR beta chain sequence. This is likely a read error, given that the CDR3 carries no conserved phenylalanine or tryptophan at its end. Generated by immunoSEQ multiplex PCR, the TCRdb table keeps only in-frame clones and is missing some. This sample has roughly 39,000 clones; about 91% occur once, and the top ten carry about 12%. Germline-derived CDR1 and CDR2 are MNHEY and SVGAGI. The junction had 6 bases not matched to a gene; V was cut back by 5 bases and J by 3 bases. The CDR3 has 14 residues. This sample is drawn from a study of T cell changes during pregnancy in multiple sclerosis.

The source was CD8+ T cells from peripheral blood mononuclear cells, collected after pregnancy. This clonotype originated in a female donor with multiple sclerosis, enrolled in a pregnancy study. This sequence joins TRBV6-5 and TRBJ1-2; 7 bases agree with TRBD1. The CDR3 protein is CASSRQGVYYGYTL. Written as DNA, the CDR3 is TGTGCCAGCAGTCGACAGGGTGTTTACTATGGCTACACCCTC.